The 28 T cell receptor beta chains listed next were all sequenced from one sample in a study of blood T cell repertoires in COVID-19. Sequenced by immunoSEQ multiplex PCR; TCRdb stores in-frame clones only, minus some. The data hold approximately 500,000 clones, with about 89% observed a single time. Sequencing input: peripheral blood. These receptor sequences come from a woman aged 50 to 60 with COVID-19, enrolled during active disease.

The chain employs TRBV24-1 and TRBJ2-1; 11 nucleotides match TRBD1. CDR3 length equals 19 residues. Per the germline V gene, CDR1 is KGHDR and CDR2 is SFDVKD. V lost 0 bases to trimming and J lost 1 base; unmatched junction nucleotides: 7. This CDR3 is CATSDLTAGQGVSYNEQFF. CDR3 bases: TGTGCCACCAGTGATTTGACTGCGGGACAGGGGGTGTCCTACAATGAGCAGTTCTTC.

The chain carries TRBV12-3 or TRBV12-4 and TRBJ1-2; 9 nucleotides line up with TRBD1. The length of the CDR3 is 13 residues. V gave up 7 bases and J gave up 3 bases; unmatched junction bases: 3. CDR3 bases: TGTGCCAGCACAAGACAGGGGGACTATGGCTACACCTTC. It codes for CASTRQGDYGYTF.

The chain carries TRBV10-1 and TRBJ2-2; maybe TRBD2 (6 bases). V dropped 3 bases and J dropped 1 base, with 12 bases sitting between them. CDR1 WNHNN and CDR2 SYGVQD come from the germline V gene (reference sequence). CDR3 size: 16 residues. The DNA for the CDR3 is TGCGCCAGCAGTGACCCCGGGACTGTGAACACCGGGGAGCTGTTTTTT. This encodes CASSDPGTVNTGELFF.

The rearrangement uses TRBV19 and TRBJ1-2; D is possibly TRBD1 (6 bases). Germline V gene sequence: CDR1 LNHDA, CDR2 SQIVND (reference sequence). This CDR3 spans 16 amino acids. Trimming cost V 4 bases and J 2 bases, with 17 bases left between them. The CDR3 region has the DNA TGTGCCAGTAGTACCATGGGGAGACAGGCCAACTATGGCTACACCTTC. Amino acid sequence: CASSTMGRQANYGYTF.

This rearrangement joins TRBV7-8 to TRBJ1-1, with 9 positions matching TRBD1. The ends lost 6 bases at V and 4 bases at J; junction bases unmatched: 6. Germline CDR1 and CDR2: SGHVS and FQNEAQ. The CDR3 totals 14 residues. The CDR3: CASRMGQGSTEAFF. CDR3 DNA sequence: TGTGCCAGCAGAATGGGACAGGGCTCCACTGAAGCTTTCTTT.

The rearrangement links TRBV4-1 to TRBJ2-3; D unclear. V was cut by 5 bases and J by 1 base, with 16 bases left in between. This CDR3 has 16 residues. The germline V gene encodes CDR1 MGHRA and CDR2 YSYEKL. The CDR3 nucleotides are TGCGCCAGCAGCACACTGGAGAGGATTGGCACAGATACGCAGTATTTT. Translation: CASSTLERIGTDTQYF.

The genes are TRBV7-8 and TRBJ2-5; D not certain. With 1 base removed from V and 5 bases from J, the gap between germline ends came to 8 bases. Germline assignment: CDR1 SGHVS and CDR2 FQNEAQ. The CDR3 is made up of 13 amino acids. CDR3 nucleotides: TGTGCCAGCAGCTTAGAGGAGTGGGAGACCCAGTACTTC. Its protein is CASSLEEWETQYF.

The chain recombines TRBV10-3 with TRBJ2-2; the D gene is possibly TRBD1 (6 bases). Trimming removed 2 bases at V and 5 bases at J, with 15 bases between. CDR3 length equals 16 residues. Germline-derived CDR1 and CDR2 are ENHRY and SYGVKD. CDR3 loop: CAISEKGSGVTGELFF. The CDR3 region has the DNA TGTGCCATCAGTGAGAAGGGGTCAGGGGTTACCGGGGAGCTGTTTTTT.

The chain uses TRBV5-1 and TRBJ2-6; TRBD1 matches 8 bases. The germline V gene encodes CDR1 SGHRS and CDR2 YFSETQ. The trim removed 5 bases at V and 2 bases at J, leaving 12 bases unmatched. The CDR3 contains 18 residues. CDR3 in DNA: TGCGCCAGCAGGATTCGGGCAGGGGGCCCTACTGGGGCCAACGTCCTGACTTTC. Translated, it gives CASRIRAGGPTGANVLTF. Full variable domain (outside the CDR3, taken from reference TRBV5-1 and TRBJ2-6): KAGVTQTPRYLIKTRGQQVTLSCSPISGHRSVSWYQQTPGQGLQFLFEYFSETQRNKGNFPGRFSGRQFSNSRSEMNVSTLELGDSALYLCASRIRAGGPTGANVLTFGAGSRLTVL.

The rearrangement links TRBV10-3 to TRBJ1-1, with TRBD1 matching over 7 bases. There are 16 residues in the CDR3. The germline gives CDR1 ENHRY, CDR2 SYGVKD. J was trimmed by 1 base and V by 4 bases; bases with no gene match: 9. The CDR3 DNA reads as TGTGCCATCAGTGCAGGGGGGTATGAGGGGAACACTGAAGCTTTCTTT. Translated, it gives CAISAGGYEGNTEAFF.

Remarks on this clone: Other DNA variants within this sample encode the same CDR3. V usage is TRBV11-2 and J usage is TRBJ1-4, with unresolved D. V lost 3 bases and J lost 8, with 4 bases in between. Per germline, CDR1 SGHAT and CDR2 FQNNGV. The CDR3 covers 11 residues. In DNA, the CDR3 is TGTGCCAGCAGCTTGGGCGAAAAACTGTTTTTT. Protein: CASSLGEKLFF. The full variable domain, its missing parts supplied by reference TRBV11-2 and TRBJ1-4, is EAGVAQSPRYKIIEKRQSVAFWCNPISGHATLYWYQQILGQGPKLLIQFQNNGVVDDSQLPKDRFSAERLKGVDSTLKIQPAKLEDSAVYLCASSLGEKLFFGSGTQLSVL.

This chain uses TRBV6-6 with TRBJ1-5, with D possibly matching TRBD1 (5 bases). V lost 7 bases to trimming and J lost 5 bases, with 12 bases between them. This CDR3 comprises 13 residues. Germline loops: CDR1 MNHNY, CDR2 SVGAGI (reference sequence). The DNA for the CDR3 is TGTGCCAGCAATTGGGGCAGGGATCAGCCCCAGCATTTT. Translation gives CASNWGRDQPQHF.

This chain uses TRBV10-3 with TRBJ1-6; 7 nucleotides align to TRBD1. Per the germline V gene, CDR1 is ENHRY and CDR2 is SYGVKD. CDR3 length: 14 amino acids. V was pared by 4 bases and J by 7 bases, with 4 bases of the junction left unmatched. CDR3 DNA sequence: TGTGCCATCAGTGCTGACAGGGCGAATTCACCCCTCCACTTT. Translated, it gives CAISADRANSPLHF.

The J gene is TRBJ2-5, the V gene TRBV5-5; the D gene is possibly TRBD1 (5 bases). The V end lost 4 bases, the J end lost 0 bases, and 13 bases lay between the germline ends. In germline, CDR1 is SGHKS, CDR2 YYEKEE (reference sequence). The CDR3 consists of 15 residues. CDR3 loop: CASSRLGPNQETQYF. As DNA, the CDR3 is TGTGCCAGCAGCAGGCTGGGGCCGAACCAAGAGACCCAGTACTTC.

The chain joins TRBV19 to TRBJ1-1; D might be TRBD1 (5 bases). This CDR3 region has 12 residues. Germline lookup yields CDR1 LNHDA and CDR2 SQIVND (reference sequence). The germline V and J ends were trimmed by 5 bases and 3 bases, with 7 bases remaining between them. The CDR3 sequence: CASSPGYTEAFF. The CDR3 bases are TGTGCCAGTAGTCCAGGGTACACTGAAGCTTTCTTT. Supplemented by reference TRBV19 and TRBJ1-1, the full variable domain reads DGGITQSPKYLFRKEGQNVTLSCEQNLNHDAMYWYRQDPGQGLRLIYYSQIVNDFQKGDIAEGYSVSREKKESFPLTVTSAQKNPTAFYLCASSPGYTEAFFGQGTRLTVV.

This sequence joins TRBV10-3 and TRBJ2-1; maybe TRBD2 (7 bases). The CDR3 covers 19 residues. Germline V gene sequence: CDR1 ENHRY, CDR2 SYGVKD. Trimming pared 0 bases from V and 0 bases from J, leaving 18 bases between. This chain's CDR3 is CAISESKGGRGPSYNEQFF. CDR3 sequence (DNA): TGTGCCATCAGTGAGTCGAAGGGAGGGCGGGGGCCCTCCTACAATGAGCAGTTCTTC.

V usage is TRBV9 and J usage is TRBJ1-1, with D possibly TRBD1 on 6 matching bases. The V gene lost 0 bases and the J gene lost 5 bases, with 17 bases spanning the gap. Germline lookup yields CDR1 SGDLS and CDR2 YYNGEE. This CDR3 has 16 amino acids. DNA of the CDR3: TGTGCCAGCAGCGTAGGATCCCCGGGAGGGGGAACTGAAGCTTTCTTT. Its protein product is CASSVGSPGGGTEAFF.

V gene TRBV24-1 combines with J gene TRBJ1-5; TRBD1 agrees at 8 bases. CDR1 is KGHDR, CDR2 SFDVKD, per germline. V gave up 4 bases and J gave up 2 bases; unmatched junction bases: 6. The length of the CDR3 is 16 residues. CDR3 loop: CATSDAGQGGNQPQHF. CDR3 DNA: TGTGCCACCAGTGACGCTGGACAGGGTGGCAATCAGCCCCAGCATTTT.

This sequence joins TRBV7-9 and TRBJ2-2, with D unclear. V lost 0 bases and J 7 bases, leaving 6 bases between the germline ends. The CDR3 contains 13 residues. The V gene's germline CDR1 is SEHNR and CDR2 FQNEAQ (reference sequence). CDR3 in amino acids: CASSLAANGELFF. For the CDR3, the DNA is TGTGCCAGCAGCTTAGCCGCGAACGGGGAGCTGTTTTTT.

This chain uses TRBV7-8 with TRBJ1-5, with 8 bases fitting TRBD1. V shed 4 bases and J 2 bases; nucleotides not matched to a gene: 7. Germline CDR1 SGHVS, CDR2 FQNEAQ. The CDR3 has 16 residues. DNA of the CDR3: TGTGCCAGCAGCTCCCGGACAGGGCAGGGCAATCAGCCCCAGCATTTT. This translates into CASSSRTGQGNQPQHF. Combining the CDR3 with reference TRBV7-8 and TRBJ1-5 gives the whole variable domain GAGVSQSPRYKVAKRGQDVALRCDPISGHVSLFWYQQALGQGPEFLTYFQNEAQLDKSGLPSDRFFAERPEGSVSTLKIQRTQQEDSAVYLCASSSRTGQGNQPQHFGDGTRLSIL.

This chain links TRBV18 with TRBJ1-2; 8 bases map to TRBD1. This CDR3 is 15 amino acids long. The germline CDR1 and CDR2 sequences are KGHSH and LQKENI. Trimming took 0 bases from V and 8 from J; bases not matched to a gene: 8. CDR3 sequence: CASSPPRTGTEGYTF. CDR3 DNA sequence: TGTGCCAGCTCACCACCTCGGACAGGGACTGAGGGCTACACCTTC.

This chain uses TRBV7-9 with TRBJ1-1, with no clear D. Trimming shortened V by 3 bases and J by 1 base, and 9 bases separated the two germline ends. Germline-derived CDR1 and CDR2 are SEHNR and FQNEAQ (reference sequence). The CDR3 covers 14 residues. The chain's CDR3 is CASSLEDRNTEAFF. CDR3 in DNA: TGTGCCAGCAGCTTGGAGGACCGGAACACTGAAGCTTTCTTT.

Concerning this clone itself: Because the CDR3's place on the DNA is in doubt, the DNA is left out and the CDR3 is given as listed by TCRdb. The chain carries TRBV7-5 and TRBJ1-5; TRBD1, as called in the table, went unchecked against the DNA. TRBV7-5 represents a pseudogene. Including both end residues, the CDR3 is 18 amino acids long. The CDR3 spells CARRIWGRGAFGNQPQHF.

V is TRBV18 and J is TRBJ2-2; 13 bases map to TRBD2. The germline V gene has CDR1 KGHSH and CDR2 LQKENI. CDR3 length equals 15 residues. The J segment lost 1 base and the V segment lost 8 bases, leaving 1 base of the junction unmatched. The CDR3 loop reads CASGLAGVNTGELFF. DNA of the CDR3: TGTGCCAGCGGACTAGCGGGGGTGAACACCGGGGAGCTGTTTTTT. The full variable domain, completed using reference TRBV18 and TRBJ2-2, is NAGVMQNPRHLVRRRGQEARLRCSPMKGHSHVYWYRQLPEEGLKFMVYLQKENIIDESGMPKERFSAEFPKEGPSILRIQQVVRGDSAAYFCASGLAGVNTGELFFGEGSRLTVL.

The chain links TRBV10-1 to TRBJ1-1, with TRBD1 as a possible D gene (5 bases). V was cut by 5 bases and J by 10 bases, with 20 bases left in between. This CDR3 has 14 residues. Germline V gene data show CDR1 as WNHNN and CDR2 as SYGVQD (reference sequence). CDR3 sequence (DNA): TGCGCCAGCAGTCAAAGAGATAACCGGAGGGGAGCTTTCTTT. It is translated as CASSQRDNRRGAFF.

The rearrangement joins TRBV6-5 to TRBJ1-1, with 9 bases aligning to TRBD1. The CDR3 loop spans 16 amino acids. CDR1 and CDR2 (germline): MNHEY, SVGAGI. With 0 bases clipped from V and 1 base from J, the junction kept 3 bases outside the gene matches. The CDR3 protein is CASSYSRGQGNTEAFF. The CDR3 bases are TGTGCCAGCAGTTACTCGAGGGGACAGGGGAACACTGAAGCTTTCTTT.

The rearrangement links TRBV5-8 to TRBJ2-7, with a possible D match to TRBD1 (6 bases). CDR3 length: 14 residues. The germline V gene has CDR1 SGHTS and CDR2 YDEGEE. Trimming took 0 bases from V and 5 from J, leaving 12 bases between them. CDR3 protein: CASSLVGGPNEQYF. The CDR3 DNA sequence: TGTGCCAGCAGCTTGGTAGGGGGTCCGAACGAGCAGTACTTC.

V is TRBV4-1 and J is TRBJ1-3, with a weak D call TRBD1 (5 bases). Germline loops: CDR1 MGHRA, CDR2 YSYEKL. Between the trimmed V and J ends, which lost 0 bases and 8 bases, there was a span of 17 bases. The CDR3 is 16 amino acids. The CDR3 spells CASSQDGGGLVDTIYF. In DNA form, the CDR3 reads TGCGCCAGCAGCCAAGATGGGGGGGGTCTGGTAGACACCATATATTTT.